The clone carrying this TCR beta chain was picked up many times. The antigen is not known. CDR1 and CDR2 from the germline V gene are WNHNN and SYGVQD (reference sequence). V lost 11 bases and J lost 4, with 18 bases in between. The CDR3 spans 13 residues. With 10-nucleotide random UMIs, 5'RACE was used to make the cDNA. Using its own MiXCR run on the 5' RACE reads, TCRdb lists one record per CDR3 protein. The sample includes fewer than 40,000 distinct CDR3 sequences, approximately 5.4% seen only once; the top ten take approximately 2%. It was blood bank volunteers in Maryland, USA who made up the healthy controls. The data derive from a study of neurological immune-mediated disorders. Whole-study findings and limits: The greatest degree of TCR clonal expansion was observed in HTLV-1-associated myelopathy, with the lowest in multiple sclerosis, below that of healthy controls. Because no CDR3 amino acid sequences were shared across subjects by expanded clones, private repertoires were suggested in all groups.

The sequence was obtained from a woman between 45 and 65 years old in good health. The chain couples TRBV10-1 to TRBJ2-7; tentative D call: TRBD2 (7 bases). Input material: CD4+ T cells from blood. The CDR3 loop is CAGGKEGGYEQYF. Here the CDR3 DNA reads TGCGCCGGAGGGAAAGAGGGGGGGTACGAGCAGTACTTC.